Presented here are 9 T cell receptor beta chains from one specimen sequenced in a study of T-cell reconstitution after alpha-beta-depleted transplantation in children. As it was prepared, the TCRbeta library received unique molecular identifiers. MiXCR was run by TCRdb on the PCR reads, yielding one entry per CDR3 protein. This sample has some 340,000 distinct CDR3 sequences, with about a tenth found just once. Here the sequenced sample was PBMCs from the stem cell graft donor, taken from the stem cell graft. The receptors come from a human donor who donated a stem cell graft to a child with acute lymphoblastic leukemia.

This clonotype has just a few counts. V usage is TRBV6-1 and J usage is TRBJ2-5, with 7 nucleotides matching TRBD2. The germline V gene encodes CDR1 MNHNS and CDR2 SASEGT. This CDR3 comprises 13 residues. With V trimmed by 6 bases and J by 5 bases, 6 bases remained unmatched. The CDR3 coding sequence is TGTGCCAGCAGGGGGGGACTACGGGAGACCCAGTACTTC. Translation gives CASRGGLRETQYF.

The chain has TRBV4-1 and TRBJ2-1, with a weak D call TRBD2 (6 bases). The CDR3 runs to 15 residues. Germline loops: CDR1 MGHRA, CDR2 YSYEKL. Trimming took 1 base from V and 7 from J, leaving 14 bases between them. The DNA of the CDR3 is TGCGCCAGCAGCCAAGGCCAGGGTGGGGGGAATGAGCAGTTCTTC. Translating it yields CASSQGQGGGNEQFF.

This clonotype was recorded many times. This chain links TRBV3-1 with TRBJ2-1; D unresolved. Per germline, CDR1 LGHDT and CDR2 YNNKEL (reference sequence). The V end was cut by 8 bases, the J end by 10 bases, with 12 bases between. The CDR3 is 11 amino acids. The CDR3 DNA reads as TGTGCCAGCCGCCGAGAACAGGAGCAGTTCTTC. Translation: CASRREQEQFF.

V and J are TRBV5-1 and TRBJ1-1, with 9 bases identical to TRBD1. With 4 bases clipped from V and 7 bases from J, the junction kept 5 bases outside the gene matches. Germline V CDR1 and CDR2: SGHRS, YFSETQ. The CDR3 has 13 residues. The CDR3 nucleotides are TGCGCCAGCAGCGGGGGACAGGGCCTTGAAGCTTTCTTT. Protein: CASSGGQGLEAFF.

This sequence joins TRBV4-1 and TRBJ1-4; weak D call: TRBD1 (5 bases). The germline V gene has CDR1 MGHRA and CDR2 YSYEKL. CDR3 length: 18 residues. The ends were cut back, 0 bases at V and 6 bases at J, with 20 bases in the middle. The chain's CDR3 is CASSQDGTGGVNYEKLFF. In nucleotides, the CDR3 is TGCGCCAGCAGCCAAGATGGAACAGGCGGCGTCAACTATGAAAAACTGTTTTTT.

This clonotype was picked up many times. The V and J genes are TRBV5-1 and TRBJ2-2; unclear D gene. Between the trimmed V and J ends, which lost 6 bases and 8 bases, there was a span of 11 bases. Looked up from germline, CDR1 is SGHRS and CDR2 is YFSETQ. The length of the CDR3 is 12 residues. The DNA of the CDR3 is TGCGCCAGCAACCTGGGCCGGGGGGAGCTGTTTTTT. It specifies CASNLGRGELFF.

The J gene is TRBJ2-7, the V gene TRBV4-1, with TRBD2 matching 9 bases. The trim removed 6 bases at V and 3 bases at J, leaving 3 bases unmatched. Germline CDR1 is MGHRA and CDR2 is YSYEKL. This CDR3 comprises 13 residues. CDR3 nucleotides: TGCGCCAGCAGGGGTAGCGGGGGCTACGAGCAGTACTTC. Translated, it gives CASRGSGGYEQYF.

This clonotype occurred a few times. The V gene is TRBV2, the J gene TRBJ1-5; D unclear. Germline V gene sequence: CDR1 SNHLY, CDR2 FYNNEI. CDR3 length: 15 residues. V was trimmed by 5 bases and J by 4 bases, leaving 15 bases between them. The CDR3 here is CASSFRSLLNQPQHF. The CDR3 DNA sequence: TGTGCCAGCAGTTTCCGGAGTTTATTAAATCAGCCCCAGCATTTT.

CDR3 bases: TGTGCCAGCAGCTTAGGACTAAGCGGGACGAACACCGGGGAGCTGTTTTTT. It encodes CASSLGLSGTNTGELFF. The chain combines TRBV7-4 with TRBJ2-2, with 7 bases lining up with TRBD2. The trim removed 1 base at V and 0 bases at J, leaving 5 bases unmatched. The CDR3 length is 17 residues. Germline assignment: CDR1 SGHVT and CDR2 SQSDAQ.